This passage covers 30 T cell receptor beta chains from one sample sequenced in a study of blood T cells in healthy people across ages. PCR was performed a second time for about 7 to 11 cycles using a sample-barcoded 5' primer and a J-beta primer mix. Using its own MiXCR run on the 5' RACE reads, TCRdb lists one record per CDR3 protein. Of some 780,000 distinct CDR3 sequences listed, about 61% were seen once; the top ten hold roughly 25%. Sequencing was carried out using blood. These receptors all come from a man aged 40-49 years in good health.

V and J are TRBV11-2 and TRBJ1-1, with a weak D call TRBD1 (5 bases). The CDR3 has 13 residues. CDR1 and CDR2 (germline): SGHAT, FQNNGV. Trimming cost V 5 bases and J 0 bases, with 7 bases left between them. The CDR3 DNA sequence: TGTGCCAGCAGCATGGGGGTGAACACTGAAGCTTTCTTT. Translating it yields CASSMGVNTEAFF.

The V call is TRBV20-1, the J call TRBJ2-5; 8 nucleotides align to TRBD2. The CDR3 has 14 amino acids. Trimming took 7 bases from V and 1 from J; bases not matched to a gene: 8. The V gene's germline CDR1 is DFQATT and CDR2 SNEGSKA (reference sequence). For the CDR3, the DNA is TGCAGTGGCCGGGGGGGGCAAGCCCAAGAGACCCAGTACTTC. It yields the protein CSGRGGQAQETQYF.

V usage is TRBV7-9 and J usage is TRBJ2-7; D unresolved. The CDR3 loop spans 15 amino acids. Germline CDR1 reads SEHNR; CDR2 reads FQNEAQ (reference sequence). Trimming took 1 base from V and 4 from J, leaving 14 bases between them. CDR3 nucleotide sequence: TGTGCCAGCAGCTTAGTGGTGGGCCTGGGATACGAGCAGTACTTC. Its translation: CASSLVVGLGYEQYF.

This chain links TRBV12-3 or TRBV12-4 with TRBJ2-7; no clear D. The CDR3 runs to 14 residues. V was cut by 5 bases and J by 0 bases, with 11 bases left in between. The CDR3 spells CASSPSSLSYEQYF. For the CDR3, the DNA is TGTGCCAGCAGTCCCTCCTCACTCTCCTACGAGCAGTACTTC.

In its sample, this clonotype was seen a few times. The chain couples TRBV7-9 to TRBJ1-5; tentatively, D is TRBD1 (6 bases). CDR1 is SEHNR and CDR2 is FQNEAQ in the germline V gene (reference sequence). The CDR3 covers 16 residues. V lost 0 bases, J lost 5 bases, and 14 bases lay in between. The CDR3 region is CASSLAVGGAHQPQHF. CDR3 nucleotides: TGTGCCAGCAGCTTAGCAGTTGGGGGGGCACATCAGCCCCAGCATTTT.

This chain connects TRBV27 to TRBJ1-2; D unresolved. The CDR3 contains 17 residues. Germline V gives CDR1 MNHEY, CDR2 SMNVEV (reference sequence). V was cut by 4 bases and J by 4 bases, with 22 bases left in between. CDR3 amino acids: CASSSWALGKRAYGYTF. CDR3 bases: TGTGCCAGCAGTTCTTGGGCCTTAGGGAAAAGGGCCTATGGCTACACCTTC.

The rearrangement links TRBV7-2 to TRBJ2-1; no reliable D call. This CDR3 contains 15 residues. CDR1 and CDR2 (germline): SGHTA, FQGNSA. The germline V and J ends were trimmed by 0 bases and 2 bases, with 8 bases remaining between them. DNA for the CDR3: TGTGCCAGCAGCTTAGCGCTCAACCCCTACAATGAGCAGTTCTTC. It translates to CASSLALNPYNEQFF. Supplemented by reference TRBV7-2 and TRBJ2-1, the full variable domain reads GAGVSQSPSNKVTEKGKDVELRCDPISGHTALYWYRQSLGQGLEFLIYFQGNSAPDKSGLPSDRFSAERTGGSVSTLTIQRTQQEDSAVYLCASSLALNPYNEQFFGPGTRLTVL.

The chain links TRBV5-1 to TRBJ2-2; D not resolved. Trimming removed 0 bases from V and 2 bases from J, with 8 bases in between. The CDR3 totals 15 residues. CDR1 SGHRS and CDR2 YFSETQ come from the germline V gene. DNA of the CDR3: TGCGCCAGCAGCTTGGACACCCGAAACACCGGGGAGCTGTTTTTT. Its translation is CASSLDTRNTGELFF. Complete variable domain (other parts from reference TRBV5-1 and TRBJ2-2): KAGVTQTPRYLIKTRGQQVTLSCSPISGHRSVSWYQQTPGQGLQFLFEYFSETQRNKGNFPGRFSGRQFSNSRSEMNVSTLELGDSALYLCASSLDTRNTGELFFGEGSRLTVL.

This chain's CDR3 is CASSDNTYEQYF. CDR3 nucleotide sequence: TGTGCCAGCAGCGACAACACCTACGAGCAGTACTTC. The chain recombines TRBV12-3 or TRBV12-4 with TRBJ2-4; D is uncertain. The DNA end favors TRBJ2-7, so the J call may be wrong. The CDR3 has 12 amino acids.

The chain has TRBV5-1 and TRBJ1-2; 7 bases fit TRBD1. Germline-derived CDR1 and CDR2 are SGHRS and YFSETQ. CDR3 size: 13 residues. With V trimmed by 4 bases and J by 4 bases, 4 bases remained unmatched. The CDR3 loop is CASSADRIYGYTF. Written as DNA, the CDR3 is TGCGCCAGCAGCGCGGACAGGATCTATGGCTACACCTTC.

As to this clonotype: A much larger clone differs from this one at a single base, so this may be a read error. The V call is TRBV12-3 or TRBV12-4, the J call TRBJ2-1; D is unclear. The CDR3 contains 16 residues. Trimming removed 4 bases at V and 7 bases at J, with 20 bases between. The CDR3 sequence: CASSSSVPALENEQFF. CDR3 bases: TGTGCCAGCAGTTCATCCGTTCCAGCCCTCGAGAATGAGCAGTTCTTC.

The sample holds a few counts of this clonotype. The V gene is TRBV28, the J gene TRBJ2-5, with D uncertain. V was clipped by 3 bases and J by 3 bases, with 5 bases between them. The CDR3 runs 12 residues. CDR1 and CDR2 (germline): MDHEN, SYDVKM. The CDR3 loop is CASSFPEETQYF. The DNA of the CDR3 is TGTGCCAGCAGTTTTCCCGAAGAGACCCAGTACTTC.

The chain has TRBV4-1 and TRBJ2-7; the D gene is possibly TRBD1 (7 bases). The CDR3 consists of 18 residues. With 0 bases removed from V and 2 bases from J, the gap between germline ends came to 20 bases. CDR1 is MGHRA and CDR2 is YSYEKL in the germline V gene. The CDR3: CASSQEGFMQGGAYEQYF. DNA for the CDR3: TGCGCCAGCAGCCAAGAAGGATTCATGCAGGGGGGAGCCTACGAGCAGTACTTC.

V usage is TRBV6-2 or TRBV6-3 and J usage is TRBJ1-1; 8 nucleotides align to TRBD1. Germline V gene data show CDR1 as MNHEY and CDR2 as SVGEGT. The V gene end was trimmed by 5 bases and the J gene end by 4 bases; junction bases not matched to a gene: 9. The CDR3 runs 15 residues. The CDR3 sequence is CASSHRGLYGTEAFF. In DNA form, the CDR3 reads TGTGCCAGCAGTCACAGGGGGTTGTACGGCACTGAAGCTTTCTTT.

Note on this clonotype: One end of the junction varies from germline; a read error may be responsible. The CDR3 sequence is CTSSATGISGANALTF. The CDR3 DNA sequence: TGCACCAGCAGCGCCACAGGGATTTCTGGGGCCAACGCCCTGACTTTC. V and J are TRBV5-1 and TRBJ2-6; D may be TRBD1 (6 bases). Germline assignment: CDR1 SGHRS and CDR2 YFSETQ. The CDR3 contains 16 residues.

This clonotype was seen a few times. The chain uses TRBV20-1 and TRBJ2-5; D remains ambiguous. This CDR3 contains 13 residues. The V gene lost 3 bases and the J gene lost 7 bases, with 15 bases spanning the gap. The germline V gene has CDR1 DFQATT and CDR2 SNEGSKA (reference sequence). In DNA form, the CDR3 reads TGCAGTGCTAGGGTGGGTCTTGACGGGACCCAGTACTTC. It yields the protein CSARVGLDGTQYF.

J is TRBJ2-1 and V is TRBV29-1, with TRBD1 matching 7 bases. Germline values: CDR1 SQVTM, CDR2 ANQGSEA. This CDR3 is 15 amino acids long. The V gene end was trimmed by 0 bases and the J gene end by 3 bases; junction bases not matched to a gene: 5. CDR3 protein: CSVEEPGQLYNEQFF. In DNA form, the CDR3 reads TGCAGCGTTGAAGAACCGGGACAGCTCTACAATGAGCAGTTCTTC.

This sequence joins TRBV27 and TRBJ2-5, with TRBD2 matching over 9 bases. The tail of the sequence fits TRBJ2-7 better, so the J call may be wrong. The CDR3 runs to 12 residues. Germline CDR1 MNHEY, CDR2 SMNVEV (reference sequence). CDR3 residues: CASRGLAGEQYF. Here the CDR3 DNA reads TGTGCCAGCAGGGGACTAGCTGGCGAGCAGTACTTC.

The chain is built from TRBV28 and TRBJ2-5, with 7 bases identical to TRBD1. Trimming cost V 4 bases and J 2 bases; bases outside gene matches: 7. The length of the CDR3 is 15 residues. Per the germline V gene, CDR1 is MDHEN and CDR2 is SYDVKM. The CDR3 region is CASSSIHRGQETQYF. The CDR3 nucleotides read TGTGCCAGCAGTTCCATTCACAGGGGACAAGAGACCCAGTACTTC.

The rearrangement uses TRBV5-1 and TRBJ1-4; the D gene is possibly TRBD1 (5 bases). Trimming left V 4 bases short and J 7 bases short, with 14 bases between. This CDR3 has 14 residues. Germline V gene data show CDR1 as SGHRS and CDR2 as YFSETQ. The CDR3 sequence is CASSPRQLGEKLFF. As DNA, the CDR3 is TGCGCCAGCAGCCCCAGACAGTTGGGTGAAAAACTGTTTTTT. The full variable domain, rest sourced from reference TRBV5-1 and TRBJ1-4, is KAGVTQTPRYLIKTRGQQVTLSCSPISGHRSVSWYQQTPGQGLQFLFEYFSETQRNKGNFPGRFSGRQFSNSRSEMNVSTLELGDSALYLCASSPRQLGEKLFFGSGTQLSVL.

V is TRBV10-3 and J is TRBJ1-5; D gene uncertain. V gave up 7 bases and J gave up 2 bases, with 15 bases separating them. The CDR3 covers 15 residues. CDR1 ENHRY and CDR2 SYGVKD come from the germline V gene. The CDR3 sequence: CAITLDTRGNQPQHF. The CDR3 DNA reads as TGTGCCATCACGTTAGACACGCGGGGCAATCAGCCCCAGCATTTT.

This clonotype appeared many times. This chain connects TRBV7-3 to TRBJ2-3, with 9 bases lining up with TRBD2. CDR3 length: 14 amino acids. Per the germline V gene, CDR1 is SGHTA and CDR2 is FQGTGA. V lost 6 bases to trimming and J lost 3 bases; unmatched junction nucleotides: 4. CDR3 sequence reads: CASSSGLATDTQYF. The CDR3 DNA reads TGTGCCAGCAGTTCTGGACTAGCGACAGATACGCAGTATTTT.

The V and J genes are TRBV20-1 and TRBJ1-1; D not certain. This CDR3 is 17 amino acids long. Germline V gene lookup returns CDR1 DFQATT and CDR2 SNEGSKA (reference sequence). The ends were cut back, 1 base at V and 1 base at J, with 19 bases in the middle. The CDR3 region has the DNA TGCAGTGCTAGAGGAGTCCCAGCTCAGACTAAGAACACTGAAGCTTTCTTT. Translating gives CSARGVPAQTKNTEAFF.

This clonotype occurred once. The CDR3 loop reads CASRSPEKLFF. The DNA for the CDR3 is TGTGCCAGCAGGAGCCCTGAAAAACTGTTTTTT. The chain links TRBV25-1 to TRBJ1-4; D is undetermined. V gave up 6 bases and J gave up 7 bases, with 6 bases separating them. The CDR3 extends over 11 amino acids. Looked up from germline, CDR1 is MGHDK and CDR2 is SYGVNS.

This chain connects TRBV28 to TRBJ1-1; no definite D call. V was pared by 2 bases and J by 5 bases, with 15 bases between. The CDR3 contains 15 residues. Per the germline V gene, CDR1 is MDHEN and CDR2 is SYDVKM. The CDR3 sequence is CASSLVGVIGTEAFF. CDR3 nucleotides: TGTGCCAGCAGTTTAGTAGGAGTCATTGGGACTGAAGCTTTCTTT.

Turning to this clonotype: One junction end does not reproduce the germline sequence, and a read error may be involved. The chain combines TRBV5-1 with TRBJ2-3, with 16 nucleotides matching TRBD2. This CDR3 contains 15 residues. Germline CDR1 is SGHRS and CDR2 is YFSETQ. The CDR3 DNA follows: TGCGTCAGCGCGACGGGACTAGCGGGAGGGGATACGCAGTATTTT. The encoded protein is CVSATGLAGGDTQYF.

This clonotype was observed once. The gene calls are TRBV3-1 and TRBJ1-1; a weak D match, TRBD1 (6 bases). The V and J ends lost 1 base and 1 base respectively, with 13 bases between them. The germline V gene has CDR1 LGHDT and CDR2 YNNKEL (reference sequence). CDR3 length: 16 residues. CDR3 sequence (DNA): TGTGCCAGCAGCCAAGTGGGGGGGGCTCCGAACACTGAAGCTTTCTTT. This translates into CASSQVGGAPNTEAFF. The full variable domain, in which reference TRBV3-1 and TRBJ1-1 provide the parts outside the CDR3, is DTAVSQTPKYLVTQMGNDKSIKCEQNLGHDTMYWYKQDSKKFLKIMFSYNNKELIINETVPNRFSPKSPDKAHLNLHINSLELGDSAVYFCASSQVGGAPNTEAFFGQGTRLTVV.

The chain is built from TRBV10-3 and TRBJ1-1, with D unclear. This CDR3 contains 14 residues. The germline gives CDR1 ENHRY, CDR2 SYGVKD. Trimming removed 0 bases at V and 1 base at J, with 6 bases between. CDR3 sequence (DNA): TGTGCCATCAGTGAGTCGACCAAGAACACTGAAGCTTTCTTT. It is translated as CAISESTKNTEAFF.

V is TRBV7-9 and J is TRBJ2-1; no definite D call. CDR3 length equals 13 residues. Trimming stripped 0 bases from V and 7 bases from J, with 7 bases between. From germline, CDR1 is SEHNR and CDR2 FQNEAQ (reference sequence). The CDR3 DNA is TGTGCCAGCAGCTTAGCCGAGACGAATGAGCAGTTCTTC. Translation: CASSLAETNEQFF.

This clonotype was seen a handful of times. The rearrangement uses TRBV20-1 and TRBJ2-7; 7 bases map to TRBD2. CDR1 DFQATT and CDR2 SNEGSKA come from the germline V gene (reference sequence). V lost 0 bases and J lost 3; bases outside the gene matches: 5. The CDR3 runs to 14 residues. The CDR3 loop is CSARDYREDYEQYF. CDR3 DNA: TGCAGTGCTAGAGATTACCGGGAGGACTACGAGCAGTACTTC.